What follows is one T cell receptor (beta chain) and its context. This record belongs to a study of cytomegalovirus exposure and HLA in healthy donors. Data came from immunoSEQ multiplex PCR; TCRdb stores just in-frame clones and leaves some out. This table holds 120,000 or so clones, 80% to 90% found once. This CDR3 comprises 12 residues. V was clipped by 8 bases and J by 7 bases; unmatched bases: 6. The germline V gene has CDR1 MNHEY and CDR2 SMNVEV (reference sequence). The source material was PBMCs. V gene TRBV27 combines with J gene TRBJ1-2; 8 bases are shared with TRBD1. This receptor was taken from a woman younger than 35 in good health and CMV-seronegative. CDR3 sequence reads: CASQGASTGYTF. The CDR3 DNA is TGTGCCAGCCAGGGGGCATCAACTGGCTACACCTTC.